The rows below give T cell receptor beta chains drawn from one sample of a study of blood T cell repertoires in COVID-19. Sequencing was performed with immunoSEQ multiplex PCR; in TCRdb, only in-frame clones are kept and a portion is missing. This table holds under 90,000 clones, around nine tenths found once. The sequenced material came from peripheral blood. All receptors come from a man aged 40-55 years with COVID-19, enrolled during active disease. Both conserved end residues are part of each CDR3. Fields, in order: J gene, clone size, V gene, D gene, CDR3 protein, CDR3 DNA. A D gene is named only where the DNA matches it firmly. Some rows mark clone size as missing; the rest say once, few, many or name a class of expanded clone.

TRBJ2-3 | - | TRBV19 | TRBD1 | CASSIRSGTGGSDTQYF | TGTGCCAGTAGTATAAGGTCCGGGACAGGGGGTTCAGATACGCAGTATTTT
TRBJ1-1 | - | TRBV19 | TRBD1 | CASSFLGTGSAGAFF | TGTGCCAGTAGTTTTTTGGGGACAGGGTCTGCCGGGGCTTTCTTT
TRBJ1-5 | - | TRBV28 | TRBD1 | CASRSPTGAGQPQHF | TGTGCCAGCAGAAGCCCGACAGGGGCAGGGCAGCCCCAGCATTTT
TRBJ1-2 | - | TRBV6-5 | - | CASKGGEHGFSGYTF | TGTGCCAGCAAAGGCGGAGAGCATGGCTTTTCGGGCTACACCTTC
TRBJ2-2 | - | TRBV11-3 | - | CASRQGFTGELFF | TGTGCCAGCAGACAGGGTTTCACCGGGGAGCTGTTTTTT
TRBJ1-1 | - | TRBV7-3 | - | CASSQGHTNTEAFF | TGTGCCAGCAGCCAGGGCCATACGAACACTGAAGCTTTCTTT
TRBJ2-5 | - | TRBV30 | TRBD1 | CAFSGQGGTQYF | TGTGCCTTCTCGGGACAGGGGGGGACCCAGTACTTC
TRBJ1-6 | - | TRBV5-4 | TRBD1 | CASSLRSGQTLNSPLHF | TGTGCCAGCAGCTTACGGTCGGGACAGACACTTAATTCACCCCTCCACTTT
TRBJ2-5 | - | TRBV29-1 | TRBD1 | CSVGGRGLVETQYF | TGCAGCGTTGGGGGCAGGGGGCTAGTGGAGACCCAGTACTTC
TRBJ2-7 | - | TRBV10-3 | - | CAISESKDTSYEQYF | TGTGCCATCAGTGAGTCGAAGGACACCTCCTACGAGCAGTACTTC
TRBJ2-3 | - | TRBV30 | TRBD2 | CAWASGGTDTQYF | TGTGCCTGGGCTAGCGGGGGCACAGATACGCAGTATTTT
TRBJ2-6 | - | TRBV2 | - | CASSNGQSGANVLTF | TGTGCCAGCAGTAACGGACAGTCTGGGGCCAACGTCCTGACTTTC
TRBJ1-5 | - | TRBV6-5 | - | CASSDSPTGHQPQHF | TGTGCCAGCAGTGACTCCCCCACAGGGCATCAGCCCCAGCATTTT
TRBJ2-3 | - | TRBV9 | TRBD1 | CASSVVGTGGKDTQYF | TGTGCCAGCAGCGTAGTGGGGACAGGGGGGAAAGATACGCAGTATTTT
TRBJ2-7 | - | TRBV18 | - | CASSPGRSSYEQYF | TGTGCCAGCTCACCGGGGCGTTCCTCCTACGAGCAGTACTTC
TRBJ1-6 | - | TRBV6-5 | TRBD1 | CASSSTGGNSPLHF | TGTGCCAGCAGTTCGACAGGGGGTAATTCACCCCTCCACTTT
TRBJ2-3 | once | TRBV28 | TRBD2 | CASSSSESGGALADTQYF | TGTGCCAGCAGTTCTTCTGAAAGCGGGGGGGCCTTAGCAGATACGCAGTATTTT
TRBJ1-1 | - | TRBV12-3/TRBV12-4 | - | CASSLERNTEAFF | TGTGCCAGCAGCCTAGAGAGGAACACTGAAGCTTTCTTT
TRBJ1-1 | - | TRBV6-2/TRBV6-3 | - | CASSVGHHPEAFF | TGTGCCAGCAGCGTTGGGCACCATCCTGAAGCTTTCTTT
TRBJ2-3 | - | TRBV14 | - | CASSQVGGLSTDTQYF | TGTGCCAGCAGCCAAGTCGGTGGGCTGAGCACAGATACGCAGTATTTT
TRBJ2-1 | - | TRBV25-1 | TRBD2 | CASSESGTRIDEQFF | TGTGCCAGCAGTGAGTCCGGGACTAGAATTGATGAGCAGTTCTTC
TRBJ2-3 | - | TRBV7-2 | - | CASSPQTGELGTDTQYF | TGTGCCAGCAGCCCCCAGACCGGGGAGTTGGGCACAGATACGCAGTATTTT
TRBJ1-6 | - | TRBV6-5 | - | CASTTAGTSPLHF | TGTGCCAGCACGACAGCGGGGACCTCACCCCTCCACTTT
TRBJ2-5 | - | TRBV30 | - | CAWEPGGETQYF | TGTGCCTGGGAACCCGGAGGGGAGACCCAGTACTTC
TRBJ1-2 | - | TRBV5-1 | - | CASSANTGMAGYTF | TGCGCCAGCAGCGCAAACACAGGGATGGCTGGCTACACCTTC
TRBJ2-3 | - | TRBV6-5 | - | CASAASGTDTQYF | TGTGCCAGCGCGGCCTCTGGCACAGATACGCAGTATTTT
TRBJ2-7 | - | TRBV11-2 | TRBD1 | CASSRDREREQYF | TGTGCCAGCAGCCGTGACAGGGAGCGCGAGCAGTACTTC
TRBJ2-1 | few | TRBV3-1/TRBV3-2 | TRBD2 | CASSPLGGDNEQFF | TGTGCCAGCAGCCCCTTGGGGGGGGACAATGAGCAGTTCTTC
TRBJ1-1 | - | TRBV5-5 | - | CASSLVARVPEAFF | TGTGCCAGCAGCTTGGTGGCCAGGGTGCCTGAAGCTTTCTTT
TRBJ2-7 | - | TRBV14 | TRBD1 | CASSHVDRGGNGRYEQYF | TGTGCCAGCAGCCACGTCGACAGGGGAGGTAACGGCAGATACGAGCAGTACTTC
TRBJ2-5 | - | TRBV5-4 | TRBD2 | CASTREPSGVQETQYF | TGTGCCAGCACCCGCGAACCAAGCGGGGTTCAAGAGACCCAGTACTTC
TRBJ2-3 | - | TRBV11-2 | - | CASSLGRMTDTQYF | TGTGCCAGCAGCTTAGGGCGGATGACAGATACGCAGTATTTT
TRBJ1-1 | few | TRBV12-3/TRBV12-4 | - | CASRLDSLGAFF | TGTGCCAGCAGATTAGACAGCCTCGGTGCTTTCTTT
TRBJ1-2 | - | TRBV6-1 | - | CASSELNKAAYGYTF | TGTGCCAGCAGTGAATTGAATAAGGCAGCGTATGGCTACACCTTC
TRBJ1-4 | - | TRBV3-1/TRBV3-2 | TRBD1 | CASSVTGAAGEKLFF | TGTGCCAGCAGTGTAACAGGGGCCGCCGGGGAAAAACTGTTTTTT
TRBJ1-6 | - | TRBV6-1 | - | CASSDVTFGNNSPLHF | TGTGCCAGCAGTGATGTGACATTCGGTAATAATTCACCCCTCCACTTT
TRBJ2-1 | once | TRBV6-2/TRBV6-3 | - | CASSARLVNHEQFF | TGTGCCAGCAGTGCCCGACTAGTAAATCATGAGCAGTTCTTC
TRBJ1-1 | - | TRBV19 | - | CASSIGAGAEAFF | TGTGCCAGTAGTATAGGGGCAGGGGCCGAAGCTTTCTTT
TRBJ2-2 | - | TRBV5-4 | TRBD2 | CASSRSLAGTTGELFF | TGTGCCAGCAGCCGATCCCTAGCGGGGACCACCGGGGAGCTGTTTTTT
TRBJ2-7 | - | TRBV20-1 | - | CSAAQGDEQYF | TGCAGTGCCGCACAGGGCGACGAGCAGTACTTC
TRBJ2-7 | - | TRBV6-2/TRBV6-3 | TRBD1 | CASRPVWDSYEQYF | TGTGCCAGCAGGCCTGTATGGGACAGCTACGAGCAGTACTTC
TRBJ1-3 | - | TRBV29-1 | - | CSVEGQGTHTSGNTIYF | TGCAGCGTTGAGGGGCAGGGAACCCATACCTCTGGAAACACCATATATTTT
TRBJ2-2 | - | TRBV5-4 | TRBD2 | CASRITSGINTGELFF | TGTGCCAGCAGAATTACTAGCGGGATTAACACCGGGGAGCTGTTTTTT
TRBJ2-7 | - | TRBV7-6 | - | CASSLPPRVEQYF | TGTGCCAGCAGCTTACCCCCCCGGGTCGAGCAGTACTTC
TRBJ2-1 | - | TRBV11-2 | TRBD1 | CASSHGQGSSYNEQFF | TGTGCCAGCAGCCATGGACAGGGCAGCTCCTACAATGAGCAGTTCTTC
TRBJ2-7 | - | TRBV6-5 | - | CASSYSGGATYEQYF | TGTGCCAGCAGTTACTCGGGGGGGGCCACCTACGAGCAGTACTTC